The clone carrying this T cell receptor (beta chain) was detected many times. The target antigen is unknown. This record belongs to a study of CD8 T cells in ankylosing spondylitis. One entry per CDR3 protein results from TCRdb running MiXCR on the 5' RACE reads. The data show roughly 230,000 distinct CDR3 sequences, with roughly 10% seen just once and around 2.6% held by the top ten. Findings and caveats of the study: Disease-linked clones, CD8+, were relatively rare in peripheral blood.

The junction had 5 bases not matched to a gene; V was cut back by 3 bases and J by 1 base. This CDR3 has 15 residues. Germline CDR1 SEHNR, CDR2 FQNEAQ (reference sequence). The sample consisted of blood, either unsorted or a sorted T cell fraction (not recorded which). This sequence was found in a male donor with ankylosing spondylitis or in good health (not recorded which). V and J are TRBV7-9 and TRBJ1-1, with TRBD1 identical over 7 bases. CDR3 DNA sequence: TGTGCCAGCAGCTTTTTACAGGGGAAGAACACTGAAGCTTTCTTT. Translating it yields CASSFLQGKNTEAFF.